This TCR beta chain was documented in a study of blood T cell repertoires in COVID-19. As handled by the study authors: Reference gene primers were amplified, and this amplification served to estimate nucleated cell counts. Assay used: immunoSEQ multiplex PCR; TCRdb lists only in-frame clones, some missing. V and J calls and clone size follow that table, whereas D and trimming were derived from the DNA. The sample holds 75,000 to 95,000 clones, 85% to 90% seen once. The CDR3 has 13 amino acids. V was trimmed by 0 bases and J by 5 bases, leaving 7 bases between them. From germline, CDR1 is MNHEY and CDR2 SMNVEV (reference sequence). This clone was recorded once.

This chain connects TRBV27 to TRBJ1-1; D might be TRBD1 (5 bases). The sample consisted of peripheral blood. The receptor comes from a human donor in a cohort sampled during active COVID-19. The CDR3 region is CASSLSGGTEAFF. CDR3 DNA: TGTGCCAGCAGTTTATCGGGGGGTACTGAAGCTTTCTTT.